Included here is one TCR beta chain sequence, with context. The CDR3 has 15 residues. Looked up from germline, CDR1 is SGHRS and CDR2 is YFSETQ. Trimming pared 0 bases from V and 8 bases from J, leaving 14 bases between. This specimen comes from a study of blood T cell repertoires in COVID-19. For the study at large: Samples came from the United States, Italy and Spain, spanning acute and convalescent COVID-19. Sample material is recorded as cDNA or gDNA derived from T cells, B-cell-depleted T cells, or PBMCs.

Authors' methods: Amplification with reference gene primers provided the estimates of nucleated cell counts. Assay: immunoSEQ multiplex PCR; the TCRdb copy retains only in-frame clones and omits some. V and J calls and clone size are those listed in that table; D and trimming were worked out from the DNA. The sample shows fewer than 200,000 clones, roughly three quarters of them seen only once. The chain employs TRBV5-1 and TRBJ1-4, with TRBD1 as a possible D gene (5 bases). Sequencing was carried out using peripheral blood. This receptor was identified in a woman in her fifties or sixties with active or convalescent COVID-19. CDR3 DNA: TGCGCCAGCAGCTTGGCCGGGGGGATAGGCGAAAAACTGTTTTTT. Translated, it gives CASSLAGGIGEKLFF.